These T cell receptor beta chains were read from a single sample in a study of T cell repertoires in cytomegalovirus infection. TCRdb reprocessed the reads via MiXCR and lists one record per CDR3 protein. The profile covers around 310,000 distinct CDR3 sequences, with roughly a sixth appearing a single time and about 12% taken by the ten largest. The sequenced sample consisted of PBMCs. The origin of the receptors is a human donor in good health (CMV status not recorded). Some clones in this sample may be carry-over from other donors' samples. The CDR3 runs from the conserved cysteine through the conserved F or W.

V,CDR3
TRBV20-1,CSAFGLEQETQYF
TRBV7-2,CASSLGGTSSEQFF
TRBV5-1,CASSAQGWNEKLFF
TRBV5-1,CASSSGLDTEAFF
TRBV27,CASSPRLFSYEQYF
TRBV18,CASSPSRDSQTQYF
TRBV29-1,CSVEGQKASTEAFF
TRBV28,CASATGGEQFF
TRBV6-5,CASRSDNQGHEQFF
TRBV4-1,CASRPRGQGLGTEAFF
TRBV20-1,CSASKGKVDEQYF
TRBV27,CASSLTGGPGELFF
TRBV2,CASSVQGVMNTEAFF
TRBV4-1,CASSQVFVNQPQHF
TRBV7-9,CASSSNGNQPQHF
TRBV7-2,CASSLAKGPVPFF